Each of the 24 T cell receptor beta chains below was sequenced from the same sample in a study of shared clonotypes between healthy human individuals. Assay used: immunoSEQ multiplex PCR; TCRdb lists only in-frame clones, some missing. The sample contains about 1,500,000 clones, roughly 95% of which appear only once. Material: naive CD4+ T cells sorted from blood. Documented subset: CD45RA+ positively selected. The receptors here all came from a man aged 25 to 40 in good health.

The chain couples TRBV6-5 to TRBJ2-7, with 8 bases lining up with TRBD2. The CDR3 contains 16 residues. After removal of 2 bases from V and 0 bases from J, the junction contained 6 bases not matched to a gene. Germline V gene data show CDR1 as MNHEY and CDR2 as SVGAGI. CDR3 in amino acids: CASSYGVAGISYEQYF. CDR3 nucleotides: TGTGCCAGCAGTTACGGGGTAGCGGGAATCTCCTACGAGCAGTACTTC.

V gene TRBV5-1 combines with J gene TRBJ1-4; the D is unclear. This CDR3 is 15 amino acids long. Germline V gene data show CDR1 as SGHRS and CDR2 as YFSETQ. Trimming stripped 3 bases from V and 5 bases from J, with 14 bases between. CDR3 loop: CASSSEGFGNEKLFF. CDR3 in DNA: TGCGCCAGCAGCTCGGAGGGTTTCGGGAATGAAAAACTGTTTTTT.

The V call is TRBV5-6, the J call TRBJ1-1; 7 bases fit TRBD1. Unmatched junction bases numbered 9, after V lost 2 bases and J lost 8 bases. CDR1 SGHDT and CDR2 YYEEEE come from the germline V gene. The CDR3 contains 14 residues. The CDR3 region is CASSLYLGGWEAFF. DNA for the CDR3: TGTGCCAGCAGCTTATATCTAGGGGGCTGGGAAGCTTTCTTT.

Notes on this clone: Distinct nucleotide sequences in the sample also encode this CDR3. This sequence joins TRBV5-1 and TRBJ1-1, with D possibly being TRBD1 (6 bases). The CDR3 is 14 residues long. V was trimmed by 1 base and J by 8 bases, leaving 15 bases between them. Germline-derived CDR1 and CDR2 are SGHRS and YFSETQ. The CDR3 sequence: CASSLTTGYTEAFF. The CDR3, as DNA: TGCGCCAGCAGCTTGACGACAGGCTATACCGAAGCTTTCTTT. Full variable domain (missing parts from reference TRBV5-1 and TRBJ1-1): KAGVTQTPRYLIKTRGQQVTLSCSPISGHRSVSWYQQTPGQGLQFLFEYFSETQRNKGNFPGRFSGRQFSNSRSEMNVSTLELGDSALYLCASSLTTGYTEAFFGQGTRLTVV.

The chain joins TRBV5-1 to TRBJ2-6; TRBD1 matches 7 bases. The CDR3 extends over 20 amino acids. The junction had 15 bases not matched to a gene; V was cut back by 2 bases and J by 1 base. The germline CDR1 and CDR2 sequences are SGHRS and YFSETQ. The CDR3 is CASSFARGRGLLSGANVLTF. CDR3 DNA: TGCGCCAGCAGCTTTGCCAGAGGAAGGGGGCTTTTGTCTGGGGCCAACGTCCTGACTTTC.

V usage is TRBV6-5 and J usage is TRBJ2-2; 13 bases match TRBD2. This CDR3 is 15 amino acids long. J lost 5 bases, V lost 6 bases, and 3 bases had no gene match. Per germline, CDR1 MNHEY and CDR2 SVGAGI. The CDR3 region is CASRPGLAGTGELFF. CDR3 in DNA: TGTGCCAGCAGACCGGGACTAGCGGGAACCGGGGAGCTGTTTTTT.

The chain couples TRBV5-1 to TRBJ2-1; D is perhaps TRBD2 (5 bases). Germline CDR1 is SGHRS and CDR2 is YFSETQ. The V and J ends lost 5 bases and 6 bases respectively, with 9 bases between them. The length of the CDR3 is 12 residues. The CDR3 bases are TGCGCCAGCAGTCGGACTGGCAATGAGCAGTTCTTC. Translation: CASSRTGNEQFF.

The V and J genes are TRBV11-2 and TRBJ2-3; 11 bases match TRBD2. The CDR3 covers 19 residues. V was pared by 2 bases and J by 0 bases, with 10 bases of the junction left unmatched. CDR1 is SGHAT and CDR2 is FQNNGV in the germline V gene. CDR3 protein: CASSLKPSGRPRSTDTQYF. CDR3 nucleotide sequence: TGTGCCAGCAGCTTAAAGCCTAGCGGGAGGCCCCGTAGCACAGATACGCAGTATTTT.

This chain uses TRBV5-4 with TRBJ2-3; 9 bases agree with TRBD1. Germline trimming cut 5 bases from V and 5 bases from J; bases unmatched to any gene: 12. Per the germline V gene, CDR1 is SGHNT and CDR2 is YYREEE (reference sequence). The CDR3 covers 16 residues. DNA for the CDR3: TGTGCCAGCAGAGATCCGGGACAGGGATTAAAAGATACGCAGTATTTT. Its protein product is CASRDPGQGLKDTQYF.

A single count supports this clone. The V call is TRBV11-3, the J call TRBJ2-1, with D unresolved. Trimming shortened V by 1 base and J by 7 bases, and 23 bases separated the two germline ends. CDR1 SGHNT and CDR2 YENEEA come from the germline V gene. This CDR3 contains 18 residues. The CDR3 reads CASSLGPPSPPTFNEQFF. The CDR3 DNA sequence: TGTGCCAGCAGCTTAGGACCCCCATCCCCGCCGACTTTTAATGAGCAGTTCTTC. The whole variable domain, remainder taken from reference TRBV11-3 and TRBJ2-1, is EAGVVQSPRYKIIEKKQPVAFWCNPISGHNTLYWYLQNLGQGPELLIRYENEEAVDDSQLPKDRFSAERLKGVDSTLKIQPAELGDSAVYLCASSLGPPSPPTFNEQFFGPGTRLTVL.

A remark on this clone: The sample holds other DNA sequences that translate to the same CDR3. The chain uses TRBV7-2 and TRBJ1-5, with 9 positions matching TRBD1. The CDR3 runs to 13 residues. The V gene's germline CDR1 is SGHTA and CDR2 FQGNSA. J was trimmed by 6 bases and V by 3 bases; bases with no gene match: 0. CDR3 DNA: TGTGCCAGCAGCTTGGACAGGGGTCAGCCCCAGCATTTT. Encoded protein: CASSLDRGQPQHF.

CDR3 nucleotides: TGTGCCAGCTGGACAGCTAATGAAAAACTGTTTTTT. Residues: CASWTANEKLFF. This rearrangement joins TRBV27 to TRBJ1-4; a possible D gene is TRBD1 (6 bases). Germline V lookup: CDR1 MNHEY, CDR2 SMNVEV (reference sequence). The CDR3 length is 12 residues. V dropped 8 bases and J dropped 3 bases, with 7 bases sitting between them.

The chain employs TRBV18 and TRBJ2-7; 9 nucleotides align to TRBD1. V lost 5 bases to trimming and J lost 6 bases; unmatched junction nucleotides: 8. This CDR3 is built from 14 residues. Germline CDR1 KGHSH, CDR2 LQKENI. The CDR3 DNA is TGTGCCAGCTCAGTCCCGGGACAGGGTCGCGAGCAGTACTTC. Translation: CASSVPGQGREQYF.

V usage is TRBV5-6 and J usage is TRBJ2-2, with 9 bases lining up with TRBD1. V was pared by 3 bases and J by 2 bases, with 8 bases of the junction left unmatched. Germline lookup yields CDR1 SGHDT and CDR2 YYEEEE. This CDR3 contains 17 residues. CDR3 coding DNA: TGTGCCAGCAGCTACCTACAGGGGGCCCTCAACACCGGGGAGCTGTTTTTT. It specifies CASSYLQGALNTGELFF.

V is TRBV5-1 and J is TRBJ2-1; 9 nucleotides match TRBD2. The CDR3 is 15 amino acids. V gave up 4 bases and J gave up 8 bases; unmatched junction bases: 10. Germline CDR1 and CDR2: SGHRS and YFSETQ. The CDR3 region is CASSRGTSSGDEQFF. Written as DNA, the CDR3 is TGCGCCAGCAGCCGGGGGACTAGCTCTGGCGATGAGCAGTTCTTC.

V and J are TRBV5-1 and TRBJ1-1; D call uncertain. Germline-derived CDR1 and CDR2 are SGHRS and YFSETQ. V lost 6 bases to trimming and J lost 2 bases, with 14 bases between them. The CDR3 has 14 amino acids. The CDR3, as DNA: TGCGCCAGCACCCCGTCCCAGTCAAACACTGAAGCTTTCTTT. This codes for CASTPSQSNTEAFF.

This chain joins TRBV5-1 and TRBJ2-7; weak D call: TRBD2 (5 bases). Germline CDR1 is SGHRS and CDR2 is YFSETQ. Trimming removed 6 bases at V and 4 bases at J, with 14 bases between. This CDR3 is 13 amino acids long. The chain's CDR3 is CASTVGNGYEQYF. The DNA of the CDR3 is TGCGCCAGCACGGTCGGGAATGGATACGAGCAGTACTTC.

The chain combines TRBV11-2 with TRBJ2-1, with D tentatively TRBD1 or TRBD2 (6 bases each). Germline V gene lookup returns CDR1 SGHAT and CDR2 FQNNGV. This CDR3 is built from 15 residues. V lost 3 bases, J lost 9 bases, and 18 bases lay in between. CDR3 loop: CASSFGGLILGEQFF. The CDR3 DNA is TGTGCCAGCAGCTTTGGGGGGCTGATTCTCGGTGAGCAGTTCTTC.

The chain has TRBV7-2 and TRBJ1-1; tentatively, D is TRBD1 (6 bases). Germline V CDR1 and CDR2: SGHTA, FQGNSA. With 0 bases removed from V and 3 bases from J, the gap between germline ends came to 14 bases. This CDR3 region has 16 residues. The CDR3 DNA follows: TGTGCCAGCAGCTTAGCTACAGGGCGAGGGTACACTGAAGCTTTCTTT. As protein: CASSLATGRGYTEAFF. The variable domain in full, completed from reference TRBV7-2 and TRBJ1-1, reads GAGVSQSPSNKVTEKGKDVELRCDPISGHTALYWYRQSLGQGLEFLIYFQGNSAPDKSGLPSDRFSAERTGGSVSTLTIQRTQQEDSAVYLCASSLATGRGYTEAFFGQGTRLTVV.

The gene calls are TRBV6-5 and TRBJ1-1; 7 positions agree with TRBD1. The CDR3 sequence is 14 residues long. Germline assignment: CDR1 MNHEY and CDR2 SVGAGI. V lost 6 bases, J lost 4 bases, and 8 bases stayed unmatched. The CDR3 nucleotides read TGTGCCAGCAGCCAAGACAGGGTGGTCACTGAAGCTTTCTTT. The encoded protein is CASSQDRVVTEAFF.

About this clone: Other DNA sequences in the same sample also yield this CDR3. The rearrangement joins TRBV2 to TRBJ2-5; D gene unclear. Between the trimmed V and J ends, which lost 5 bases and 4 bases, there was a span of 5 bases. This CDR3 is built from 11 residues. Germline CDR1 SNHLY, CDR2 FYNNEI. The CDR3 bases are TGTGCCAGCAGTCCTTTAGAGACCCAGTACTTC. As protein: CASSPLETQYF.

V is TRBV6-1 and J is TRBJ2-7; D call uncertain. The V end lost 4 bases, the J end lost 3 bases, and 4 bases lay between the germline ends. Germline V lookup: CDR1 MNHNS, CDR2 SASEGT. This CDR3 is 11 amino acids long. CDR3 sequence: CASSAFYEQYF. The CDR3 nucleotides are TGTGCCAGCAGTGCTTTCTACGAGCAGTACTTC.

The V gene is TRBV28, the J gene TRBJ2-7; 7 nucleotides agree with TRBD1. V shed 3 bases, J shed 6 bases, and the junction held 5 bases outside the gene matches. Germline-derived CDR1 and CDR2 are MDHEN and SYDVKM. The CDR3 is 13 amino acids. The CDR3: CASSFRGGGEQYF. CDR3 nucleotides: TGTGCCAGCAGTTTCCGAGGGGGCGGCGAGCAGTACTTC.

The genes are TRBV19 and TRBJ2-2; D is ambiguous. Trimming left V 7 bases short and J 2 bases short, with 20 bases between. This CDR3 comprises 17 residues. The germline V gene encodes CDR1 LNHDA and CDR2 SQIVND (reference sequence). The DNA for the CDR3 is TGTGCCAGTACTTTAATTGGGGTTCGGACCAACACCGGGGAGCTGTTTTTT. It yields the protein CASTLIGVRTNTGELFF.